This TCR beta chain was profiled in a study of CD8 T cells in Susac syndrome. Roughly 0.5 to 1 ug RNA was reverse transcribed with random hexamers. A single record per CDR3 protein comes from TCRdb applying MiXCR to the immunoSEQ multiplex PCR reads. The sample carries about 200,000 distinct CDR3 sequences, 85% to 95% recorded once. CDR1 is SGDLS and CDR2 is YYNGEE in the germline V gene. V was clipped by 4 bases and J by 10 bases, with 23 bases between them. The CDR3 spans 15 residues. The chain has TRBV9 and TRBJ1-2; D unclear. The material sequenced was CD4+ T cells from PBMCs. The receptor comes from a human donor in good health. The CDR3 nucleotides are TGTGCCAGCAGCCCCACAGCGGGCTCGTCGGGTGACTACACCTTC. Encoded protein: CASSPTAGSSGDYTF.